Presented here are 30 T cell receptor beta chains from one specimen sequenced in a study of T cell repertoires in cytomegalovirus infection. These receptors lack a known antigen. MiXCR was run by TCRdb on the reads, yielding one entry per CDR3 protein. The sample lists roughly 860,000 distinct CDR3 sequences, 30% to 35% occurring once. Sequencing used cultured CD8+ T cells from PBMCs, obtained from culture after CMV antigen stimulation. The receptors derive from a human donor in good health (CMV status not recorded). Some clones in this sample may be carry-over from other donors' samples.

This clonotype came up once. V usage is TRBV6-2 or TRBV6-3 and J usage is TRBJ2-7; D is possibly TRBD2 (5 bases). Germline CDR1 is MNHEY and CDR2 is SVGEGT. The CDR3 consists of 15 residues. Trimming removed 3 bases from V and 1 base from J, with 13 bases in between. CDR3 residues: CASSYPRGSSYEQYF. DNA of the CDR3: TGTGCCAGCAGTTATCCAAGAGGGAGTTCCTACGAGCAGTACTTC.

Concerning this clonotype itself: Being one base from a much bigger clone, this may be a read error. The V gene is TRBV7-8, the J gene TRBJ2-1; 9 bases align to TRBD2. Looked up from germline, CDR1 is SGHVS and CDR2 is FQNEAQ. Trimming removed 11 bases from V and 6 bases from J; junction bases left unmatched: 8. The CDR3 totals 13 residues. The CDR3, as DNA: TGTGCCGATCAAGCGGGGGGAATCAATGAGCAGTTCTTC. The encoded protein is CADQAGGINEQFF.

This clonotype was seen a few times. The chain combines TRBV4-1 with TRBJ1-4, with 7 positions matching TRBD1. Germline values: CDR1 MGHRA, CDR2 YSYEKL. V lost 4 bases and J lost 4; bases outside the gene matches: 9. The CDR3 is 16 amino acids. This chain's CDR3 is CASSLRTGADNEKLFF. The CDR3, as DNA: TGCGCCAGCAGCCTAAGGACAGGTGCCGATAATGAAAAACTGTTTTTT.

This clonotype has only a few counts. This chain joins TRBV6-6 and TRBJ1-5; the D is unclear. V shed 6 bases and J shed 3 bases, with 15 bases lying between them. There are 15 residues in the CDR3. From germline, CDR1 is MNHNY and CDR2 SVGAGI (reference sequence). The CDR3, as DNA: TGTGCCAGCAGCCACCTCCGGACGGACAATCAGCCCCAGCATTTT. It codes for CASSHLRTDNQPQHF.

This rearrangement joins TRBV4-1 to TRBJ2-7; D unclear. The CDR3 is made up of 13 amino acids. Per germline, CDR1 MGHRA and CDR2 YSYEKL. Trimming took 1 base from V and 3 from J, leaving 7 bases between them. The CDR3 here is CASSQGMGYEQYV. Here the CDR3 DNA reads TGCGCCAGCAGCCAAGGTATGGGCTACGAGCAGTACGTC.

The DNA for the CDR3 is TGTGCCAGCAGGACTTTAGGGGGTAACTATGGCTACACCTTC. Its translation: CASRTLGGNYGYTF. The J gene is TRBJ1-2, the V gene TRBV5-4; possibly TRBD1 for D (6 bases). The CDR3 has 14 amino acids. Germline V gene sequence: CDR1 SGHNT, CDR2 YYREEE (reference sequence). Deletions cut 5 bases from V and 1 base from J, with 12 bases between.

Ten or more counts support this clonotype. The gene calls are TRBV7-2 and TRBJ2-1, with 10 positions matching TRBD2. The CDR3 length is 18 residues. V trimming: 0 bases; J trimming: 7 bases; junction bases outside the gene matches: 12. Germline V CDR1 and CDR2: SGHTA, FQGNSA. DNA for the CDR3: TGTGCCAGCAGCTTAGCGCTTAGCGGGGGGCCCCCGGTGAATGAGCAGTTCTTC. Translation gives CASSLALSGGPPVNEQFF.

The V call is TRBV5-6, the J call TRBJ2-7; 7 nucleotides match TRBD2. CDR1 is SGHDT, CDR2 YYEEEE, per germline. The CDR3 sequence is 14 residues long. V lost 1 base to trimming and J lost 5 bases; unmatched junction nucleotides: 6. CDR3 in amino acids: CASSLIERGDEQYF. The CDR3 nucleotides read TGTGCCAGCAGCTTGATCGAGCGGGGTGACGAGCAGTACTTC. The full variable domain, in which reference TRBV5-6 and TRBJ2-7 provide the parts outside the CDR3, is DAGVTQSPTHLIKTRGQQVTLRCSPKSGHDTVSWYQQALGQGPQFIFQYYEEEERQRGNFPDRFSGHQFPNYSSELNVNALLLGDSALYLCASSLIERGDEQYFGPGTRLTVT.

Comments on this clonotype: Given a much more abundant clone one base away, this may be a read error. The chain employs TRBV7-4 and TRBJ2-7, with D possibly matching TRBD2 (6 bases). The CDR3 sequence is 12 residues long. CDR1 is SGHVT and CDR2 is SQSDAQ in the germline V gene. CDR3: CARSLGRNEQYV. The CDR3 nucleotides read TGTGCCAGAAGCTTAGGGAGGAACGAGCAGTACGTC.

A few counts support this clonotype. The chain employs TRBV20-1 and TRBJ1-1; 8 bases line up with TRBD1. The trim removed 4 bases at V and 1 base at J, leaving 8 bases unmatched. The CDR3 runs 15 residues. Per the germline V gene, CDR1 is DFQATT and CDR2 is SNEGSKA (reference sequence). CDR3 loop: CSATTRTGRNTEAFF. CDR3 sequence (DNA): TGCAGTGCTACTACCCGGACAGGGAGGAACACTGAAGCTTTCTTT.

V and J are TRBV6-6 and TRBJ2-7, with D unclear. The germline gives CDR1 MNHNY, CDR2 SVGAGI (reference sequence). CDR3 length: 13 amino acids. The DNA of the CDR3 is TGTGCCAACAGTCTCAGTAGCTCCTACGAGCAGTACGTC. Its protein product is CANSLSSSYEQYV.

The chain links TRBV29-1 to TRBJ1-2; no reliable D call. V lost 4 bases to trimming and J lost 6 bases, with 9 bases between them. CDR3 size: 11 residues. Germline loops: CDR1 SQVTM, CDR2 ANQGSEA. CDR3 nucleotides: TGCAGCGTTGCTAGTAGGGATGGCTACACCTTC. It translates to CSVASRDGYTF. The complete variable domain, with remaining parts taken from reference TRBV29-1 and TRBJ1-2, reads SAVISQKPSRDICQRGTSLTIQCQVDSQVTMMFWYRQQPGQSLTLIATANQGSEATYESGFVIDKFPISRPNLTFSTLTVSNMSPEDSSIYLCSVASRDGYTFGSGTRLTVV.

The chain joins TRBV6-2 or TRBV6-3 to TRBJ2-5; 7 positions agree with TRBD2. V gave up 5 bases and J gave up 1 base; unmatched junction bases: 16. Germline lookup yields CDR1 MNHEY and CDR2 SVGEGT. The CDR3 has 18 residues. The CDR3 loop is CASSPSTGTKRIQETQYF. The CDR3 nucleotides read TGTGCCAGCAGTCCATCAACGGGGACTAAACGAATCCAAGAGACCCAGTACTTC.

The CDR3: CASSEGGRTPPLHF. In DNA, the CDR3 is TGTGCCAGCAGTGAAGGTGGGAGGACACCACCCCTCCACTTT. The J gene is TRBJ1-6, the V gene TRBV6-1, with a possible D match to TRBD1 (5 bases). Germline CDR1 reads MNHNS; CDR2 reads SASEGT. This CDR3 region has 14 residues. The V end was cut by 1 base, the J end by 11 bases, with 12 bases between.

The V and J genes are TRBV15 and TRBJ2-7; D gene ambiguous. The CDR3 sequence is 13 residues long. V shed 4 bases and J shed 2 bases, with 9 bases lying between them. Germline assignment: CDR1 LNHNV and CDR2 YYDKDF (reference sequence). CDR3 loop: CATSTYGAYEQYF. The CDR3 bases are TGTGCCACCAGCACCTATGGGGCCTACGAGCAGTACTTC.

As for this clonotype: At one boundary the junction diverges from the germline segment, which might be a read error. V usage is TRBV12-3 or TRBV12-4 and J usage is TRBJ2-3; 7 bases fit TRBD1. The CDR3 consists of 16 residues. As DNA, the CDR3 is TGTGCCAGCAGTTTTTTTAATTTGCTCCAGGGGGAAGACAAGGATTTT. This gives the protein CASSFFNLLQGEDKDF.

This clonotype was detected ten times or more. The chain links TRBV7-6 to TRBJ2-3; a weak D match, TRBD1 (5 bases). Germline V CDR1 and CDR2: SGHVS, FNYEAQ. CDR3 size: 16 residues. V lost 2 bases and J 0 bases, leaving 12 bases between the germline ends. The CDR3 is CASSLSRTHSTDTQYF. The DNA for the CDR3 is TGTGCCAGCAGCTTAAGCAGGACACACAGCACAGATACGCAGTATTTT. Variable domain in full (rest from reference TRBV7-6 and TRBJ2-3): GAGVSQSPRYKVTKRGQDVALRCDPISGHVSLYWYRQALGQGPEFLTYFNYEAQQDKSGLPNDRFSAERPEGSISTLTIQRTEQRDSAMYRCASSLSRTHSTDTQYFGPGTRLTVL.

This clonotype showed up just a few times. The chain recombines TRBV6-5 with TRBJ1-1; D is unclear. The CDR3 length is 14 residues. In germline, CDR1 is MNHEY, CDR2 SVGAGI. V was trimmed by 4 bases and J by 5 bases, leaving 14 bases between them. As DNA, the CDR3 is TGTGCCAGCAGTTCGGCCCGGCGGGTGACTGAAGCTTTCTTT. Encoded protein: CASSSARRVTEAFF.

The J gene is TRBJ1-2, the V gene TRBV6-5; unclear D gene. Germline V gene sequence: CDR1 MNHEY, CDR2 SVGAGI. The CDR3 has 14 amino acids. Trimming left V 2 bases short and J 4 bases short, with 11 bases between. Written as DNA, the CDR3 is TGTGCCAGCAGTTACCGCCCGCAGTTCTATGGCTACACCTTC. Protein sequence: CASSYRPQFYGYTF.

The chain joins TRBV2 to TRBJ2-7, with a weak D call TRBD2 (5 bases). Germline V gene data show CDR1 as SNHLY and CDR2 as FYNNEI. Trimming stripped 2 bases from V and 6 bases from J, with 14 bases between. CDR3 length equals 14 residues. CDR3 DNA: TGTGCCAGCAGTGAATTGAAGGGAGCAAGCGAGCAGTACTTC. Translating it yields CASSELKGASEQYF.

This clonotype came up many times. The chain has TRBV7-6 and TRBJ2-6, with no clear D. CDR1 is SGHVS and CDR2 is FNYEAQ in the germline V gene. The CDR3 sequence is 16 residues long. V lost 5 bases, J lost 4 bases, and 15 bases lay in between. This CDR3 is CASSPSQPNGANVLTF. The CDR3 nucleotides read TGTGCCAGCAGCCCCTCACAGCCTAACGGGGCCAACGTCCTGACTTTC. The full variable domain, with the rest looked up from reference TRBV7-6 and TRBJ2-6, is GAGVSQSPRYKVTKRGQDVALRCDPISGHVSLYWYRQALGQGPEFLTYFNYEAQQDKSGLPNDRFSAERPEGSISTLTIQRTEQRDSAMYRCASSPSQPNGANVLTFGAGSRLTVL.

Note on this clonotype: Its ends do not fully match the called genes, so a read error is possible. The rearrangement joins TRBV19 to TRBJ2-5, with 9 bases matching TRBD1. CDR1 is LNHDA and CDR2 is SQIVND in the germline V gene (reference sequence). The CDR3 sequence is 13 residues long. The CDR3 region is CVSSTGTGISQYF. CDR3 DNA sequence: TGTGTCAGTAGTACCGGGACAGGGATTTCCCAGTACTTC.

The genes are TRBV29-1 and TRBJ1-2; the D is unclear. CDR3 length: 15 residues. Germline loops: CDR1 SQVTM, CDR2 ANQGSEA. Trimming cost V 5 bases and J 0 bases, with 16 bases left between them. As DNA, the CDR3 is TGCAGCGTTCGGTCAGCCTCCTTTTCTAACTATGGCTACACCTTC. This encodes CSVRSASFSNYGYTF.

There are a few counts of this clonotype. J is TRBJ2-7 and V is TRBV27, with 7 bases identical to TRBD2. The CDR3 spans 13 residues. V was pared by 5 bases and J by 5 bases, with 6 bases of the junction left unmatched. The germline gives CDR1 MNHEY, CDR2 SMNVEV (reference sequence). Here the CDR3 DNA reads TGTGCCAGCAGTCCTGGACTAGACAACGAGCAGTACTTC. Residues: CASSPGLDNEQYF.

The genes are TRBV28 and TRBJ2-5; 7 bases are a match to TRBD1. V was pared by 2 bases and J by 2 bases, with 8 bases of the junction left unmatched. Germline V gene lookup returns CDR1 MDHEN and CDR2 SYDVKM. The CDR3 sequence is 16 residues long. The CDR3 protein is CASSLLQGKGQETQYF. CDR3 in DNA: TGTGCCAGCAGTTTACTACAGGGGAAGGGTCAAGAGACCCAGTACTTC.

This clonotype was detected a few times. DNA for the CDR3: TGTGCCAGCAGAAAACCGGGACTAGCGGGCTACAATGAGCAGTTCTTC. Its translation: CASRKPGLAGYNEQFF. V is TRBV12-3 or TRBV12-4 and J is TRBJ2-1; 12 positions match TRBD2. The CDR3 runs to 16 residues. J was trimmed by 3 bases and V by 6 bases; bases with no gene match: 6.

There are many counts of this clonotype. The CDR3 loop reads CAISESGGGGYEQYF. The DNA for the CDR3 is TGTGCCATCAGTGAGTCGGGGGGAGGTGGCTACGAGCAGTACTTC. The J gene is TRBJ2-7, the V gene TRBV10-3, with TRBD2 as a possible D gene (6 bases). Trimming pared 0 bases from V and 3 bases from J, leaving 12 bases between. This CDR3 has 15 residues. Germline CDR1 is ENHRY and CDR2 is SYGVKD.

The rearrangement uses TRBV19 and TRBJ1-1; no firm D call. V lost 3 bases, J lost 2 bases, and 7 bases lay in between. Germline V gene sequence: CDR1 LNHDA, CDR2 SQIVND (reference sequence). The CDR3 has 13 residues. CDR3 sequence reads: CASSMVRNTEAFF. In nucleotides, the CDR3 is TGTGCCAGTAGTATGGTCCGTAACACTGAAGCTTTCTTT.

The chain has TRBV7-6 and TRBJ2-1; possibly TRBD1 for D (6 bases). Germline V gene data show CDR1 as SGHVS and CDR2 as FNYEAQ. V lost 5 bases to trimming and J lost 1 base, with 24 bases between them. The length of the CDR3 is 19 residues. In DNA, the CDR3 is TGTGCCAGCAGCCCCTACCGGGACACCCAAACGCTATCCTACAATGAGCAGTTCTTC. Translation gives CASSPYRDTQTLSYNEQFF.

This clonotype showed up many times. J is TRBJ2-1 and V is TRBV7-9, with D tentatively TRBD1 (8 bases). The germline V and J ends were trimmed by 6 bases and 5 bases, with 17 bases remaining between them. Germline-derived CDR1 and CDR2 are SEHNR and FQNEAQ (reference sequence). The CDR3 has 15 residues. The DNA for the CDR3 is TGTGCCAGCAGTCTAGTACAGGGGGGGGACAATGAGCAGTTCTTC. This sequence encodes CASSLVQGGDNEQFF.